This TCR beta chain was documented in a study of persistence of HIV-infected CD4 T cells. A word on this clone: Its antigen is as yet unknown.

Sequencing used immunoSEQ version 4 in survey mode. TCRdb's table, derived via immunoSEQ multiplex PCR, lists solely in-frame clones and lacks some. The sample holds 25,000 to 35,000 clones, less than 75% seen once. Overlapping HIV-1 Gag 15-mer peptides at 0.85 to 1 ug per peptide per mL were used. Sorting of responding CD4+ T cells relied on upregulated CD40 ligand together with CD69. The receptor's source is an adult man with HIV who was CMV-seropositive. Material: CD4+ T cells sorted from PBMCs after approximately 19-hour stimulation, obtained from a patient who received antiretroviral therapy.

Written as DNA, the CDR3 is TGTGCCAGCTCACCAGGGGGGCAGGGCTCCAATCAGCCCCAGCATTTT. This encodes CASSPGGQGSNQPQHF. The chain is built from TRBV18 and TRBJ1-5; perhaps TRBD1 as D (6 bases). The CDR3 consists of 16 residues. Germline V lookup: CDR1 KGHSH, CDR2 LQKENI. Trimming shortened V by 2 bases and J by 3 bases, and 14 bases separated the two germline ends. Drawing the rest from reference TRBV18 and TRBJ1-5, the complete variable domain is NAGVMQNPRHLVRRRGQEARLRCSPMKGHSHVYWYRQLPEEGLKFMVYLQKENIIDESGMPKERFSAEFPKEGPSILRIQQVVRGDSAAYFCASSPGGQGSNQPQHFGDGTRLSIL.